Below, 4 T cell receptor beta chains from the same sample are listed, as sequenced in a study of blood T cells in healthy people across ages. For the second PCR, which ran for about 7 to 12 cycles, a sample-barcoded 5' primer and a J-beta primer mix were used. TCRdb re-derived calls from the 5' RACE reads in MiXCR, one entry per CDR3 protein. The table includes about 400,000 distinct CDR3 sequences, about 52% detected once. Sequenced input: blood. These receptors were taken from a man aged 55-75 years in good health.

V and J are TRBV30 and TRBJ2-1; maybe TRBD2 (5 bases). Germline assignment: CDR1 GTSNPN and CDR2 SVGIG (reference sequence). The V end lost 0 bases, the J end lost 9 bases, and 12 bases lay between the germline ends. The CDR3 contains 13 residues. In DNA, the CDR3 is TGTGCCTGGAGTGTTACGGCTCGGGGTGAGCAGTTCTTC. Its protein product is CAWSVTARGEQFF.

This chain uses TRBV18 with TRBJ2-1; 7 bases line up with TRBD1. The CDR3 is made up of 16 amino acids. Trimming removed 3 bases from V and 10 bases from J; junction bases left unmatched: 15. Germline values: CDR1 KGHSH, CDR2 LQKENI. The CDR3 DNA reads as TGTGCCAGCTCACCTCGCGGTGGACAGGTCATTCACGAGCAGTTCTTC. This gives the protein CASSPRGGQVIHEQFF. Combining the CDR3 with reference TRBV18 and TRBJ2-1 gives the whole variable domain NAGVMQNPRHLVRRRGQEARLRCSPMKGHSHVYWYRQLPEEGLKFMVYLQKENIIDESGMPKERFSAEFPKEGPSILRIQQVVRGDSAAYFCASSPRGGQVIHEQFFGPGTRLTVL.

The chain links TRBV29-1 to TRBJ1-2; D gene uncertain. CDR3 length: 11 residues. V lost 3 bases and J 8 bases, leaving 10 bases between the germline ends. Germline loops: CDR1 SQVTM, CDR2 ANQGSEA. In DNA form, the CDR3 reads TGCAGCGTTGAGGGCCCAAGGGGCTACACCTTC. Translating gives CSVEGPRGYTF.

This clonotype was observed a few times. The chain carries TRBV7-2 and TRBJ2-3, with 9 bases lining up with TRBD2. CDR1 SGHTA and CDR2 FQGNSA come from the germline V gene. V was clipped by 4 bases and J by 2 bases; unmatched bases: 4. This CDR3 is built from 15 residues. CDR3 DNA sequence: TGTGCCAGCAGCTCCCAGCGGGGGGACACAGATACGCAGTATTTT. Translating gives CASSSQRGDTDTQYF.